The present T cell receptor (beta chain) was sequenced within a study of identifying expanded T cells in peripheral blood. General study findings and limits: Approximately two-week clone count variance significantly increased as total template count grew.

Collection occurred without any documented infections or immune events in donors. The assay was immunoSEQ multiplex PCR, and TCRdb's table has in-frame clones only and misses some. This sample has 90,000 to 120,000 clones, with around 89% found just once. About this clone itself: What it binds is not known.

Input material: blood. This sequence originates from a person aged 18 to 75 in good health.

CDR3 loop: CASSDYMGQGDTGELFF. The CDR3 nucleotides are TGTGCCAGCAGCGATTATATGGGACAGGGGGACACCGGGGAGCTGTTTTTT. This chain uses TRBV2 with TRBJ2-2; 11 bases are a match to TRBD1. CDR1 SNHLY and CDR2 FYNNEI come from the germline V gene. This CDR3 has 17 residues. V dropped 6 bases and J dropped 3; count of bases not matched to a gene: 9.